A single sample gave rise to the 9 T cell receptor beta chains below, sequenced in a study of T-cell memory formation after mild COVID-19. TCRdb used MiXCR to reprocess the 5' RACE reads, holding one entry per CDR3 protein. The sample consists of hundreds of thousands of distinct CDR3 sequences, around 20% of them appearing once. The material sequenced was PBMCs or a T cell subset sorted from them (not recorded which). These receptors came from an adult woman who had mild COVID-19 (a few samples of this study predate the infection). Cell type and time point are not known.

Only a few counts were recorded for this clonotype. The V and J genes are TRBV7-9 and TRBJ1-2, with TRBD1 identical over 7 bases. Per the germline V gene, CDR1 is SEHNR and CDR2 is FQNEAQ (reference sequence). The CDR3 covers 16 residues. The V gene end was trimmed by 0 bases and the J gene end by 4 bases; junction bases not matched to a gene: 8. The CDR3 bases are TGTGCCAGCAGCTTAGCCCACAGGGGCGGAGGCTATGGCTACACCTTC. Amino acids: CASSLAHRGGGYGYTF.

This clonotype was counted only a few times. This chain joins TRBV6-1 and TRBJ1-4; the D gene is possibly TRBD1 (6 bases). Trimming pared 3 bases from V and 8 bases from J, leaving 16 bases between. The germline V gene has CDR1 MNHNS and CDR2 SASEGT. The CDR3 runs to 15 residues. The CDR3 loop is CASSDRDMRTEKLFF. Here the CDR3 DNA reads TGTGCCAGCAGTGATAGGGACATGCGAACCGAAAAACTGTTTTTT.

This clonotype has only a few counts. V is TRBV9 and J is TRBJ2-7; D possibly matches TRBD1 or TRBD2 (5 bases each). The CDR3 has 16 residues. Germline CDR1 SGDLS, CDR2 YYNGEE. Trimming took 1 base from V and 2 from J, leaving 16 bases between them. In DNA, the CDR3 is TGTGCCAGCAGCGTAAATCCTCGGGACGGAGCCTACGAGCAGTACTTC. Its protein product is CASSVNPRDGAYEQYF.

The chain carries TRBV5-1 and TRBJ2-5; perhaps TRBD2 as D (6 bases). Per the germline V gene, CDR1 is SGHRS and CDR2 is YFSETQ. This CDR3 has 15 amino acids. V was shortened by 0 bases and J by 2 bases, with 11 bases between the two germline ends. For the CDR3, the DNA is TGCGCCAGCAGCTTGGAGGGGACTCGACAAGAGACCCAGTACTTC. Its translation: CASSLEGTRQETQYF.

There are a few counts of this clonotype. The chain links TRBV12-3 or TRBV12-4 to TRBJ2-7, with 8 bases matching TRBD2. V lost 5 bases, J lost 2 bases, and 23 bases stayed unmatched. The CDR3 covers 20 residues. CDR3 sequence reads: CASSTLIVGASGSLAYEQYF. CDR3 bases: TGTGCCAGCAGTACCCTGATCGTGGGGGCTAGCGGGTCCCTTGCCTACGAGCAGTACTTC.

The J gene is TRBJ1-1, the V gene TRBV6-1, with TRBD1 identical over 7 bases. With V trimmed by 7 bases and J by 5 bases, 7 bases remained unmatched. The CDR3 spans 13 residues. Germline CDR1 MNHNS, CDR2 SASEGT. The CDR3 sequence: CASKPTGRTEAFF. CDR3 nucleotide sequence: TGTGCCAGCAAACCGACAGGGAGGACTGAAGCTTTCTTT.

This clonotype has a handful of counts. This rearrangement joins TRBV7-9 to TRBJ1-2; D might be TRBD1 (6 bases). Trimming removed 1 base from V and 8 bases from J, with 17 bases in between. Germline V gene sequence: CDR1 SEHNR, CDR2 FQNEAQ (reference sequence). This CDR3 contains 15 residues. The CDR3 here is CASSLVQGRMFGYTF. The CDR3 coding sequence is TGTGCCAGCAGCTTAGTACAGGGAAGGATGTTCGGCTACACCTTC.

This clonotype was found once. The CDR3 reads CASSESSGVANEQYF. DNA for the CDR3: TGTGCCAGCAGTGAATCTAGCGGAGTCGCTAACGAGCAGTACTTC. The chain is built from TRBV2 and TRBJ2-7, with TRBD2 matching 7 bases. In germline, CDR1 is SNHLY, CDR2 FYNNEI. The trim removed 2 bases at V and 5 bases at J, leaving 9 bases unmatched. The CDR3 is 15 amino acids. Full variable domain (remainder filled in from reference TRBV2 and TRBJ2-7): EPEVTQTPSHQVTQMGQEVILRCVPISNHLYFYWYRQILGQKVEFLVSFYNNEISEKSEIFDDQFSVERPDGSNFTLKIRSTKLEDSAMYFCASSESSGVANEQYFGPGTRLTVT.

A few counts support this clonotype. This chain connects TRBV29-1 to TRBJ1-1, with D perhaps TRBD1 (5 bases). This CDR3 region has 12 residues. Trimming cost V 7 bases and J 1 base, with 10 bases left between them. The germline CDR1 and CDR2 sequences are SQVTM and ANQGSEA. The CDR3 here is CSATTENTEAFF. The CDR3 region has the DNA TGCAGCGCCACGACAGAGAACACTGAAGCTTTCTTT.